A selection of T cell receptor beta chains follows, all from one sample in a study of Ad26.COV2.S vaccination and SARS-CoV-2 variants. TCRdb's table, derived via immunoSEQ multiplex PCR, lists solely in-frame clones and lacks some. Of about 480,000 clones in the sample, 87% are singletons; the top ten hold over 10%. The sequences come from peripheral blood, collected in a trial of Ad26.COV2.S vaccine versus placebo. Receptors were obtained from a person aged 18 to 65 who received the Ad26.COV2.S COVID-19 vaccine or a placebo. CDR3s include the opening cysteine and the closing phenylalanine or tryptophan. A D gene is named only where the DNA matches it firmly. Size tells how often a clone was seen (once, few, many) or the class of an expanded clone, and some rows leave it out.

CDR3aa: CASTLASGSGGELFF; CDR3nt: TGTGCCAGCACCCTAGCTAGCGGGAGCGGCGGGGAGCTGTTTTTT; abundance: NA; j_gene: TRBJ2-2; d_gene: TRBD2; v_gene: TRBV6-5
CDR3aa: CSASLNEQFF; CDR3nt: TGCAGTGCTAGTTTGAATGAGCAGTTCTTC; abundance: NA; j_gene: TRBJ2-1; d_gene: NA; v_gene: TRBV20-1
CDR3aa: CASSTGLALDTQYF; CDR3nt: TGTGCCAGCAGCACGGGGCTAGCTCTCGATACGCAGTATTTT; abundance: NA; j_gene: TRBJ2-3; d_gene: NA; v_gene: TRBV7-3
CDR3aa: CASSTLDSYEQYF; CDR3nt: TGTGCCAGTAGTACTCTCGACTCCTACGAGCAGTACTTC; abundance: NA; j_gene: TRBJ2-7; d_gene: NA; v_gene: TRBV19
CDR3aa: CASSVGPDIREQFF; CDR3nt: TGTGCCAGCAGCGTAGGGCCCGACATCAGGGAGCAGTTCTTC; abundance: once; j_gene: TRBJ2-1; d_gene: NA; v_gene: TRBV9
CDR3aa: CASSEVGTSGNGNEQFF; CDR3nt: TGTGCCAGCAGTGAAGTGGGGACTAGCGGGAATGGCAATGAGCAGTTCTTC; abundance: NA; j_gene: TRBJ2-1; d_gene: TRBD2; v_gene: TRBV6-1
CDR3aa: CASSSLSSYNEQFF; CDR3nt: TGTGCCAGCTCGTCTCTAAGCTCCTACAATGAGCAGTTCTTC; abundance: NA; j_gene: TRBJ2-1; d_gene: NA; v_gene: TRBV18
CDR3aa: CASSQEGTYNEQFF; CDR3nt: TGCGCCAGCAGCCAAGAGGGGACATACAATGAGCAGTTCTTC; abundance: NA; j_gene: TRBJ2-1; d_gene: NA; v_gene: TRBV4-3
CDR3aa: CASSFGQPQHF; CDR3nt: TGTGCCAGCAGTTTCGGGCAGCCCCAGCATTTT; abundance: NA; j_gene: TRBJ1-5; d_gene: NA; v_gene: TRBV28
CDR3aa: CASSRGEGSDYGYTF; CDR3nt: TGTGCCAGCTCACGAGGGGAGGGGTCGGACTATGGCTACACCTTC; abundance: NA; j_gene: TRBJ1-2; d_gene: NA; v_gene: TRBV18
CDR3aa: CASSLDASGMYNEQFF; CDR3nt: TGTGCCAGCAGCTTAGATGCTAGCGGGATGTACAATGAGCAGTTCTTC; abundance: NA; j_gene: TRBJ2-1; d_gene: TRBD2; v_gene: TRBV7-2
CDR3aa: CASSQGGRAWEETQYF; CDR3nt: TGCGCCAGCAGCCAAGGGGGGAGGGCTTGGGAAGAGACCCAGTACTTC; abundance: NA; j_gene: TRBJ2-5; d_gene: TRBD2; v_gene: TRBV4-3
CDR3aa: CATLSGGIYEQYF; CDR3nt: TGTGCCACACTGAGCGGGGGGATCTACGAGCAGTACTTC; abundance: few; j_gene: TRBJ2-7; d_gene: TRBD2; v_gene: TRBV28
CDR3aa: CASSPLGSRGENIQYF; CDR3nt: TGTGCCAGCAGCCCCCTCGGGTCGCGGGGGGAAAACATTCAGTACTTC; abundance: NA; j_gene: TRBJ2-4; d_gene: TRBD2; v_gene: TRBV7-9
CDR3aa: CAARSGLGQPQHF; CDR3nt: TGTGCTGCCCGGTCGGGGCTCGGTCAGCCCCAGCATTTT; abundance: NA; j_gene: TRBJ1-5; d_gene: NA; v_gene: TRBV10-3
CDR3aa: CASSTTGGSEQFF; CDR3nt: TGTGCCAGTAGTACAACAGGGGGTAGTGAGCAGTTCTTC; abundance: NA; j_gene: TRBJ2-1; d_gene: TRBD1; v_gene: TRBV19
CDR3aa: CASSLGALAGGPVFYEQYF; CDR3nt: TGTGCCAGCAGCTTAGGGGCACTAGCGGGAGGGCCGGTTTTCTACGAGCAGTACTTC; abundance: once; j_gene: TRBJ2-7; d_gene: TRBD2; v_gene: TRBV13
CDR3aa: CASSFPGLAGGGDTQYF; CDR3nt: TGTGCCAGCAGCTTCCCCGGACTAGCGGGAGGAGGTGATACGCAGTATTTT; abundance: NA; j_gene: TRBJ2-3; d_gene: TRBD2; v_gene: TRBV7-9
CDR3aa: CAISESWTGTDTQYF; CDR3nt: TGTGCCATCAGTGAGTCGTGGACAGGCACAGATACGCAGTATTTT; abundance: NA; j_gene: TRBJ2-3; d_gene: NA; v_gene: TRBV10-3
CDR3aa: CASSHSGNSYEQYF; CDR3nt: TGTGCCAGCAGCCATTCGGGAAACTCCTACGAGCAGTACTTC; abundance: once; j_gene: TRBJ2-7; d_gene: NA; v_gene: TRBV3-1/TRBV3-2
CDR3aa: CASSWEGTGSYGYTF; CDR3nt: TGTGCCAGCAGCTGGGAAGGGACAGGCTCTTATGGCTACACCTTC; abundance: NA; j_gene: TRBJ1-2; d_gene: TRBD1; v_gene: TRBV5-5
CDR3aa: CASRNAGELFF; CDR3nt: TGTGCCAGCAGGAACGCCGGGGAGCTGTTTTTT; abundance: few; j_gene: TRBJ2-2; d_gene: NA; v_gene: TRBV6-5
CDR3aa: CAISPGPVQPQHF; CDR3nt: TGTGCCATCAGCCCAGGGCCGGTCCAGCCCCAGCATTTT; abundance: NA; j_gene: TRBJ1-5; d_gene: NA; v_gene: TRBV10-3
CDR3aa: CASSAGTVGGEQYF; CDR3nt: TGTGCCAGTAGTGCCGGGACAGTGGGGGGCGAGCAGTACTTC; abundance: NA; j_gene: TRBJ2-7; d_gene: NA; v_gene: TRBV19
CDR3aa: CASSLGTGGKADTQYF; CDR3nt: TGTGCCAGCAGCTTAGGAACAGGGGGTAAAGCGGATACGCAGTATTTT; abundance: NA; j_gene: TRBJ2-3; d_gene: TRBD1; v_gene: TRBV7-2
CDR3aa: CASSYSRNTGNSNQPQHF; CDR3nt: TGTGCCAGCAGTTACTCCAGAAATACAGGGAATAGCAATCAGCCCCAGCATTTT; abundance: NA; j_gene: TRBJ1-5; d_gene: NA; v_gene: TRBV6-2/TRBV6-3
CDR3aa: CASSLEPAGDQETQYF; CDR3nt: TGTGCCAGCAGCTTAGAGCCAGCGGGAGACCAAGAGACCCAGTACTTC; abundance: many; j_gene: TRBJ2-5; d_gene: TRBD2; v_gene: TRBV7-8
CDR3aa: CASSDRGNIQYF; CDR3nt: TGTGCCAGCAGTGACCGGGGGAACATTCAGTACTTC; abundance: NA; j_gene: TRBJ2-4; d_gene: NA; v_gene: TRBV2
CDR3aa: CAIRPGQGTTEAFF; CDR3nt: TGTGCCATCAGACCGGGACAGGGTACCACTGAAGCTTTCTTT; abundance: NA; j_gene: TRBJ1-1; d_gene: TRBD1; v_gene: TRBV10-3
CDR3aa: CASSRGQGAGELFF; CDR3nt: TGTGCCAGCTCACGGGGACAGGGCGCCGGGGAGCTGTTTTTT; abundance: NA; j_gene: TRBJ2-2; d_gene: TRBD1; v_gene: TRBV18
CDR3aa: CASSLRQGAISGELFF; CDR3nt: TGTGCCAGCAGTCTCAGACAGGGGGCGATCTCCGGGGAGCTGTTTTTT; abundance: NA; j_gene: TRBJ2-2; d_gene: TRBD1; v_gene: TRBV27